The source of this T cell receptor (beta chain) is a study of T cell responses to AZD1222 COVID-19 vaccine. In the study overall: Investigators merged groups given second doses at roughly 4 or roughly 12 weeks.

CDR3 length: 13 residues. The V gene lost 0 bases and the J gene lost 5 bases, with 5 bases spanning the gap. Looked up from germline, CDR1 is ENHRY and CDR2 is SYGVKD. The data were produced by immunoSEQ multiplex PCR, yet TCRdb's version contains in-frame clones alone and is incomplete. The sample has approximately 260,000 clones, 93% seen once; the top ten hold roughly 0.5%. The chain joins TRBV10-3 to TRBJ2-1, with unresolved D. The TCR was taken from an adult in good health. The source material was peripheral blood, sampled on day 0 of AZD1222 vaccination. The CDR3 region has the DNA TGTGCCATCAGTGAGTCGAACGACAATGAGCAGTTCTTC. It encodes CAISESNDNEQFF.